This T cell receptor beta chain was profiled in a study of blood T cell repertoires in COVID-19. The repertoire was sequenced with immunoSEQ multiplex PCR; TCRdb's copy has only in-frame clones and lacks some. The sample carries 130,000 to 150,000 clones, approximately 79% recorded once. Trimming took 6 bases from V and 0 from J, leaving 12 bases between them. Germline CDR1 reads MNHEY; CDR2 reads SVGAGI. This CDR3 comprises 15 residues. The gene calls are TRBV6-5 and TRBJ2-1; no clear D gene. The sample consisted of peripheral blood. The TCR was taken from a man aged 50-60 years with active or convalescent COVID-19. In DNA form, the CDR3 reads TGTGCCAGCAGACTCTCCCTACGCTCCTACAATGAGCAGTTCTTC. It yields the protein CASRLSLRSYNEQFF.